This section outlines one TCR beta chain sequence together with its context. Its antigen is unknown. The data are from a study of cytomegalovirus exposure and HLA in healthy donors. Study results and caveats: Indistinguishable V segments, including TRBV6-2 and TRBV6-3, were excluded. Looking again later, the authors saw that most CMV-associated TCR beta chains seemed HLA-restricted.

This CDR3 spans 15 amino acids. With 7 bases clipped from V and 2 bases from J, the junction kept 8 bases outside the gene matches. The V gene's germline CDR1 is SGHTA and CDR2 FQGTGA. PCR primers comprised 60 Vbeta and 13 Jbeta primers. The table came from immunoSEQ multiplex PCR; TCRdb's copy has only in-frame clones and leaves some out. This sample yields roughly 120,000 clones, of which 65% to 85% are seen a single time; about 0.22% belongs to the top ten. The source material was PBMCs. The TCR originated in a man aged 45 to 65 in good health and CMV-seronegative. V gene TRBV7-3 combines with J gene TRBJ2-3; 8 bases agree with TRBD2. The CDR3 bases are TGTGCCAGCACTGTAGCGGGGTGGCCCACAGATACGCAGTATTTT. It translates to CASTVAGWPTDTQYF.